This T cell receptor (beta chain) was captured in a study of blood T cell repertoires in COVID-19. Whole-study context: The cDNA or gDNA used as material had been derived from T cells, B-cell-depleted T cells, or PBMCs.

Per germline, CDR1 MNHEY and CDR2 SVGAGI. V lost 2 bases, J lost 4 bases, and 12 bases lay in between. The CDR3 sequence is 15 residues long. Under the authors' procedure: Amplified reference gene primers provided the basis for estimating nucleated cell counts. TCRdb's copy holds only in-frame clones and misses some; the assay was immunoSEQ multiplex PCR. V and J calls and clone size are those listed in that table; D and trimming were worked out from the DNA. This repertoire shows about 190,000 clones, almost 80% found once; its top ten account for 15% to 20%. This TCR derives from a woman aged 45 to 65 who had recovered from COVID-19. The chain couples TRBV6-5 to TRBJ2-1; no clear D gene. The sample consisted of PBMCs or T cells enriched from blood (not recorded which). CDR3 region: CASSYVRAKYNEQFF. The CDR3, as DNA: TGTGCCAGCAGTTACGTGAGAGCGAAATACAATGAGCAGTTCTTC.